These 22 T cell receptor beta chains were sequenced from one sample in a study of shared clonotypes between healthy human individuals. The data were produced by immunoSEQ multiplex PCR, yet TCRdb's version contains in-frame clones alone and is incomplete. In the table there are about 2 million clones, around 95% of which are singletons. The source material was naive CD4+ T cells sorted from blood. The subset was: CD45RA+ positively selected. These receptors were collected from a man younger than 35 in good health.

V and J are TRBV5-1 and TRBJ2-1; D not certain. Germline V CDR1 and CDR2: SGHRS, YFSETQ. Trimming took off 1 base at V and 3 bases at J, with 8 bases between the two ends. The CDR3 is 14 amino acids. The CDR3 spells CASSLLPDYNEQFF. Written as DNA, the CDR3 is TGCGCCAGCAGCTTGCTACCGGACTACAATGAGCAGTTCTTC.

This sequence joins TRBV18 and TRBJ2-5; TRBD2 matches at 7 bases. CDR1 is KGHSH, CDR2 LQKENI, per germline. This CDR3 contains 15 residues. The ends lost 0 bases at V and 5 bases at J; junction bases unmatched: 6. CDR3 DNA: TGTGCCAGCTCACCACCTTTGCAGGGAGGGGAGACCCAGTACTTC. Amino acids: CASSPPLQGGETQYF.

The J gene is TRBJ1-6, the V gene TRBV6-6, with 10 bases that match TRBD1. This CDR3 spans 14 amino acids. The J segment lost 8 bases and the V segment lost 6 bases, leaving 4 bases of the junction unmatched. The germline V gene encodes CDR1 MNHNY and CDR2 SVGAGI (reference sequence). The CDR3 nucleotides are TGTGCCAGCAGCCCGGGACAGGGGCATTCACCCCTCCACTTT. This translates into CASSPGQGHSPLHF.

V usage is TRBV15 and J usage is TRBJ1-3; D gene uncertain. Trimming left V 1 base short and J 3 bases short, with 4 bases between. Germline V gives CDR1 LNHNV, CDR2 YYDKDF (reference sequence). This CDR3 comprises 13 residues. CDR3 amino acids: CATSRGIGNTIYF. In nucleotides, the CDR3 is TGTGCCACCAGCAGAGGAATTGGAAACACCATATATTTT.

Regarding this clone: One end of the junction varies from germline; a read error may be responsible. CDR3 bases: TGTGCTAGCAGCTGGGGGGTCCGAGAGACCCAGTACTTC. The encoded protein is CASSWGVRETQYF. This chain links TRBV7-7 with TRBJ2-5, with D maybe TRBD2 (6 bases). CDR1 is SSHAT and CDR2 is FNYEAQ in the germline V gene (reference sequence). This CDR3 comprises 13 residues.

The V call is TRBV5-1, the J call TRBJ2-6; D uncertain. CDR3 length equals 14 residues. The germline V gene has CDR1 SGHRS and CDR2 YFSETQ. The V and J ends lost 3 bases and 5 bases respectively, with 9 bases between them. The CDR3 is CASSSESRANVLTF. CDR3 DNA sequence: TGCGCCAGCAGCTCGGAGTCCAGGGCCAACGTCCTGACTTTC.

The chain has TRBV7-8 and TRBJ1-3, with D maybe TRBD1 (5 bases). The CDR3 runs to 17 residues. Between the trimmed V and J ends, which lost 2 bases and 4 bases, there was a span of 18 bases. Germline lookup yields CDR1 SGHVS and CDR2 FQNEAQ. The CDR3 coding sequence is TGTGCCAGCAGCTTATGGCGGGGCAGGGAAAACGGAAACACCATATATTTT. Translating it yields CASSLWRGRENGNTIYF.

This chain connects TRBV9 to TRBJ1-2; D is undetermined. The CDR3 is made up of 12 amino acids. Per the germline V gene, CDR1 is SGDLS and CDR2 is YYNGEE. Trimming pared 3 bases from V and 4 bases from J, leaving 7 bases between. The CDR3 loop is CASSATLYGYTF. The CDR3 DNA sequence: TGTGCCAGCAGCGCAACCCTCTATGGCTACACCTTC. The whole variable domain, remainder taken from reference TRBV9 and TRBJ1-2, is DSGVTQTPKHLITATGQRVTLRCSPRSGDLSVYWYQQSLDQGLQFLIQYYNGEERAKGNILERFSAQQFPDLHSELNLSSLELGDSALYFCASSATLYGYTFGSGTRLTVV.

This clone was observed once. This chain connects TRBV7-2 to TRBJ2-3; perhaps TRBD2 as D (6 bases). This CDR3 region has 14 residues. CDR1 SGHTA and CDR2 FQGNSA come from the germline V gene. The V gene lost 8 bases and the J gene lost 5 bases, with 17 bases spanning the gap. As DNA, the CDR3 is TGTGCCAGCGCGCGGCAAGACGGGGGAGATACGCAGTATTTT. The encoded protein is CASARQDGGDTQYF. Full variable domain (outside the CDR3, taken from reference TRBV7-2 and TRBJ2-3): GAGVSQSPSNKVTEKGKDVELRCDPISGHTALYWYRQSLGQGLEFLIYFQGNSAPDKSGLPSDRFSAERTGGSVSTLTIQRTQQEDSAVYLCASARQDGGDTQYFGPGTRLTVL.

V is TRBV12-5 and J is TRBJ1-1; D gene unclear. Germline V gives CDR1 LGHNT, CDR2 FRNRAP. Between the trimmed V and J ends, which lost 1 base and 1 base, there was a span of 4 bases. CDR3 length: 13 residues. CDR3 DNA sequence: TGTGCTAGTGGTTTGGAGGAGAACACTGAAGCTTTCTTT. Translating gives CASGLEENTEAFF.

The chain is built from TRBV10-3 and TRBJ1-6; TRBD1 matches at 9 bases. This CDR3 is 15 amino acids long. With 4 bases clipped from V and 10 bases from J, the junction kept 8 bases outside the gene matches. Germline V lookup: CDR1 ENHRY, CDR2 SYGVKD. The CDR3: CAISVGQGSRSPLHF. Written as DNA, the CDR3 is TGTGCCATCAGTGTGGGACAGGGATCACGATCACCCCTCCACTTT.

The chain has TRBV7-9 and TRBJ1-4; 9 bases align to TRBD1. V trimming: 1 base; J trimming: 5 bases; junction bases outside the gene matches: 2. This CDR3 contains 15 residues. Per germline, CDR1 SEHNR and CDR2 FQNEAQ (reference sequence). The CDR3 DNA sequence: TGTGCCAGCAGCTTAGATGGGACAGGGAATGAAAAACTGTTTTTT. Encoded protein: CASSLDGTGNEKLFF.

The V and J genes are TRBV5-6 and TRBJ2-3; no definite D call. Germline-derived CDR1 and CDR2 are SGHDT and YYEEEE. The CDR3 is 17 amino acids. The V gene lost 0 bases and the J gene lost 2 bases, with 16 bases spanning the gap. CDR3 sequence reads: CASSLAGWTSNTDTQYF. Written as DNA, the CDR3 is TGTGCCAGCAGCTTGGCCGGGTGGACCTCTAACACAGATACGCAGTATTTT.

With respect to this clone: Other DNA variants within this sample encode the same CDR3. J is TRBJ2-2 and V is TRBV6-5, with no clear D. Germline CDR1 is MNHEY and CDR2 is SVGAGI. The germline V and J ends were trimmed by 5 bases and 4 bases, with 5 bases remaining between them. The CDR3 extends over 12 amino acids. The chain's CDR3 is CASSRATGELFF. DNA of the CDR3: TGTGCCAGCAGTAGGGCCACCGGGGAGCTGTTTTTT.

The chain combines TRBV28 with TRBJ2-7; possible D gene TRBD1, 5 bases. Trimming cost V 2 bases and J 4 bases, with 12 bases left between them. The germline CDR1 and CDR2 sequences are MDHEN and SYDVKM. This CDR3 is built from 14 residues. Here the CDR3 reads CASSLVGRAYEQYF. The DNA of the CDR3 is TGTGCCAGCAGTTTAGTAGGCAGGGCTTACGAGCAGTACTTC.

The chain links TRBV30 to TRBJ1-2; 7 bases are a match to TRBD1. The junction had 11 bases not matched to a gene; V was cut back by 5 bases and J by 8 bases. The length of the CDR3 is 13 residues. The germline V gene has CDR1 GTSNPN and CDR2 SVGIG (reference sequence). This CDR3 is CAWGGPTGYGYTF. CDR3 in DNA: TGTGCCTGGGGGGGGCCGACAGGGTACGGCTACACCTTC. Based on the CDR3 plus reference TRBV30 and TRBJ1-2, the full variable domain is SQTIHQWPATLVQPVGSPLSLECTVEGTSNPNLYWYRQAAGRGLQLLFYSVGIGQISSEVPQNLSASRPQDRQFILSSKKLLLSDSGFYLCAWGGPTGYGYTFGSGTRLTVV.

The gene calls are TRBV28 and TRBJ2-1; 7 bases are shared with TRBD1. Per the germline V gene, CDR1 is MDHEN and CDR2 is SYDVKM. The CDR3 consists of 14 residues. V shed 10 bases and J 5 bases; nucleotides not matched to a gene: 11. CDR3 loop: CATKMKGANNEQFF. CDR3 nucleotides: TGTGCCACCAAAATGAAGGGGGCGAACAATGAGCAGTTCTTC.

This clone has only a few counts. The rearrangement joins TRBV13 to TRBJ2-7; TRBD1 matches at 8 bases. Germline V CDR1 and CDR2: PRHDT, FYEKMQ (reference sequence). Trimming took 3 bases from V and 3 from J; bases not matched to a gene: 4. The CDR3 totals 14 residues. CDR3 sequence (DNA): TGTGCCAGCAGCTTTGACAGGGGAGACTACGAGCAGTACTTC. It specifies CASSFDRGDYEQYF.

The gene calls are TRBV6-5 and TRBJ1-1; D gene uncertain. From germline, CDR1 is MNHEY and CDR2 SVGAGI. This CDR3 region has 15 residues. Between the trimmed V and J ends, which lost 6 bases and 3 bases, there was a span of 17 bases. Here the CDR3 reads CASRPPAGGDTEAFF. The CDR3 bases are TGTGCCAGCAGGCCACCAGCGGGCGGAGACACTGAAGCTTTCTTT.

The CDR3 loop reads CSPEEGGPYEQYF. The DNA for the CDR3 is TGCAGCCCCGAGGAAGGGGGCCCCTACGAGCAGTACTTC. The V and J genes are TRBV29-1 and TRBJ2-7; 7 bases fit TRBD1. This CDR3 contains 13 residues. Unmatched junction bases numbered 9, after V lost 8 bases and J lost 2 bases. CDR1 SQVTM and CDR2 ANQGSEA come from the germline V gene.

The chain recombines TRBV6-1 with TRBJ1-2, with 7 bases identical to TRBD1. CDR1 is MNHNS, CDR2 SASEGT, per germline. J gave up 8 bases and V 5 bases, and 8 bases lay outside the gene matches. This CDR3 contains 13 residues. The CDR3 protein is CASSLGRDRGYTF. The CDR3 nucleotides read TGTGCCAGCAGTCTAGGCCGGGACAGAGGCTACACCTTC.

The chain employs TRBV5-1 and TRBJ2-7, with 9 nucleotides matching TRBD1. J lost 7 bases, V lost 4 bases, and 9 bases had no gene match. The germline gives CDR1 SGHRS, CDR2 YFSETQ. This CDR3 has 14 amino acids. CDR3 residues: CASSPDRGAREQYF. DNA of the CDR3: TGCGCCAGCAGCCCCGACAGGGGGGCTAGGGAGCAGTACTTC.